This passage covers 19 T cell receptor beta chains from one sample sequenced in a study of T cells in Graves' hyperthyroidism and ophthalmopathy. It was RNA transcripts that yielded the amplified TCR beta CDR3 regions. Carried out on the TCR CDR3, a first-round RT-PCR used the HTBI primer set. In TCRdb, the multiplex PCR reads were re-called with MiXCR into one record per CDR3 protein. The table has nearly 750,000 distinct CDR3 sequences, approximately 40% seen once; the top ten hold around 30%. The sequencing sample was made of blood. These receptor sequences come from a woman aged 40 to 50 with Graves' hyperthyroidism.

This chain links TRBV2 with TRBJ1-5, with TRBD1 matching 8 bases. The V segment lost 6 bases and the J segment 3 bases; nucleotides outside the gene matches: 10. The CDR3 covers 16 residues. CDR1 and CDR2 from the germline V gene are SNHLY and FYNNEI. The CDR3 here is CASSGQGLAVNQPQHF. DNA of the CDR3: TGTGCCAGCAGCGGACAGGGTTTAGCGGTCAATCAGCCCCAGCATTTT.

This clonotype was seen many times. The genes are TRBV13 and TRBJ2-5; no clear D. Trimming took off 8 bases at V and 7 bases at J, with 14 bases between the two ends. The CDR3 contains 12 residues. Germline CDR1 reads PRHDT; CDR2 reads FYEKMQ (reference sequence). The CDR3 sequence is CASGNSLGTQYF. CDR3 nucleotide sequence: TGTGCCAGCGGGAACTCCCTGGGGACCCAGTACTTC.

V and J are TRBV7-2 and TRBJ1-5; TRBD1 agrees at 7 bases. The CDR3 extends over 14 amino acids. J was trimmed by 8 bases and V by 9 bases; bases with no gene match: 13. In germline, CDR1 is SGHTA, CDR2 FQGNSA. The CDR3 DNA sequence: TGTGCCAGTAGTCCCTCGACAGGGATGGAGCCCCAGCATTTT. Its protein product is CASSPSTGMEPQHF.

The V gene is TRBV4-2, the J gene TRBJ1-5; 7 positions match TRBD1. Germline lookup yields CDR1 LGHNA and CDR2 YNFKEQ. The J segment lost 7 bases and the V segment lost 7 bases, leaving 16 bases of the junction unmatched. This CDR3 spans 16 amino acids. Written as DNA, the CDR3 is TGTGCCAGCACTCGAAATGCTGCGGGACAGCCCCAGCCCCAGCATTTT. It codes for CASTRNAAGQPQPQHF.

V is TRBV7-9 and J is TRBJ1-2; possible D gene TRBD1, 6 bases. CDR1 is SEHNR and CDR2 is FQNEAQ in the germline V gene (reference sequence). There are 14 residues in the CDR3. V lost 2 bases, J lost 6 bases, and 13 bases lay in between. The CDR3 protein is CASSLSQGYNGYTF. The CDR3 bases are TGTGCCAGCAGCTTATCCCAGGGGTACAATGGCTACACCTTC.

A remark on this clonotype: Compared with germline, one end of the junction differs, possibly owing to a read error. J is TRBJ2-5 and V is TRBV5-1, with D uncertain. Germline assignment: CDR1 SGHRS and CDR2 YFSETQ. The CDR3 runs 15 residues. DNA of the CDR3: TGCGCCGGCAGCTTGAATGCAGCCTCGGGAGAGACCCAGTACTTC. Amino acid sequence: CAGSLNAASGETQYF.

At least ten counts were recorded for this clonotype. The chain uses TRBV5-1 and TRBJ2-5; maybe TRBD1 (5 bases). The V and J ends lost 5 bases and 1 base respectively, with 15 bases between them. There are 15 residues in the CDR3. Germline V gives CDR1 SGHRS, CDR2 YFSETQ. The DNA for the CDR3 is TGCGCCAGCAGGATAAAGGGGCAGGGCCAAGAGACCCAGTACTTC. The encoded protein is CASRIKGQGQETQYF.

J is TRBJ2-7 and V is TRBV7-9; no definite D call. V was clipped by 2 bases and J by 6 bases, with 14 bases between them. The CDR3 is 14 residues long. Germline CDR1 and CDR2: SEHNR and FQNEAQ (reference sequence). CDR3 sequence: CASSLSSSSIEQYF. The DNA for the CDR3 is TGTGCCAGCAGCTTAAGTAGTTCCTCAATCGAGCAGTACTTC.

This clonotype came up many times. CDR3 residues: CASSPRDHNYGYTF. CDR3 DNA sequence: TGTGCCAGCAGCCCCCGCGACCATAACTATGGCTACACCTTC. V usage is TRBV11-2 and J usage is TRBJ1-2; D gene ambiguous. V dropped 5 bases and J dropped 1 base, with 11 bases sitting between them. Germline loops: CDR1 SGHAT, CDR2 FQNNGV. The CDR3 runs to 14 residues.

A few counts support this clonotype. This chain links TRBV6-2 or TRBV6-3 with TRBJ1-5; D unclear. This CDR3 is built from 14 residues. Trimming pared 1 base from V and 0 bases from J, leaving 4 bases between. Germline V CDR1 and CDR2: MNHEY, SVGEGT. The CDR3 sequence is CASSYFSSNQPQHF. The CDR3 DNA reads TGTGCCAGCAGTTACTTCAGTAGCAATCAGCCCCAGCATTTT.

In its sample, this clonotype was seen a few times. The chain couples TRBV7-9 to TRBJ2-7; D call uncertain. Germline CDR1 and CDR2: SEHNR and FQNEAQ (reference sequence). This CDR3 region has 10 residues. V was cut by 8 bases and J by 3 bases, with 5 bases left in between. In DNA form, the CDR3 reads TGTGCCAGCCTGCACTACGAGCAGTACTTC. It is translated as CASLHYEQYF. The full variable domain, with the rest looked up from reference TRBV7-9 and TRBJ2-7, is DTGVSQNPRHKITKRGQNVTFRCDPISEHNRLYWYRQTLGQGPEFLTYFQNEAQLEKSRLLSDRFSAERPKGSFSTLEIQRTEQGDSAMYLCASLHYEQYFGPGTRLTVT.

This clonotype was observed at least ten times. The chain uses TRBV7-2 and TRBJ1-5; TRBD1 might be the D (6 bases). The CDR3 is 13 residues long. Trimming shortened V by 5 bases and J by 7 bases, and 12 bases separated the two germline ends. CDR1 is SGHTA, CDR2 FQGNSA, per germline. In DNA, the CDR3 is TGTGCCAGCAGCCTTAAGGGGGACCAGCCCCAGCATTTT. This translates into CASSLKGDQPQHF. The full variable domain, its missing parts supplied by reference TRBV7-2 and TRBJ1-5, is GAGVSQSPSNKVTEKGKDVELRCDPISGHTALYWYRQSLGQGLEFLIYFQGNSAPDKSGLPSDRFSAERTGGSVSTLTIQRTQQEDSAVYLCASSLKGDQPQHFGDGTRLSIL.

This chain joins TRBV5-4 and TRBJ1-2; D ambiguous. The CDR3 length is 16 residues. Germline V gene lookup returns CDR1 SGHNT and CDR2 YYREEE (reference sequence). The V end was cut by 4 bases, the J end by 10 bases, with 26 bases between. CDR3 DNA: TGTGCCAGCAGCCCGTCCGGAGGCGGGGTCGATATGGACTACACCTTC. Amino acids: CASSPSGGGVDMDYTF.

The V call is TRBV10-2, the J call TRBJ1-1, with TRBD1 identical over 7 bases. V was clipped by 5 bases and J by 1 base; unmatched bases: 7. Looked up from germline, CDR1 is WSHSY and CDR2 is SAAADI. The CDR3 spans 15 residues. For the CDR3, the DNA is TGCGCCAGCAGTCCACTGTCAGGGGGGAACACTGAAGCTTTCTTT. Its protein is CASSPLSGGNTEAFF.

This clonotype appeared a single time. This chain uses TRBV10-1 with TRBJ1-1, with 8 bases matching TRBD1. Germline CDR1 WNHNN, CDR2 SYGVQD (reference sequence). Germline trimming cut 1 base from V and 5 bases from J; bases unmatched to any gene: 6. The CDR3 is made up of 15 amino acids. The CDR3 is CASSELQGGQTEAFF. CDR3 coding DNA: TGCGCCAGCAGTGAGTTACAGGGGGGACAAACTGAAGCTTTCTTT.

Many counts were recorded for this clonotype. The gene calls are TRBV7-2 and TRBJ1-1; D ambiguous. Germline V gene data show CDR1 as SGHTA and CDR2 as FQGNSA. The V end lost 5 bases, the J end lost 5 bases, and 12 bases lay between the germline ends. This CDR3 is built from 13 residues. For the CDR3, the DNA is TGTGCCAGCAGCCAAGGAGTCAGAACTGAAGCTTTCTTT. This sequence encodes CASSQGVRTEAFF.

The chain couples TRBV15 to TRBJ1-4; perhaps TRBD1 as D (5 bases). The V end lost 3 bases, the J end lost 7 bases, and 15 bases lay between the germline ends. The germline V gene encodes CDR1 LNHNV and CDR2 YYDKDF (reference sequence). CDR3 length: 15 residues. The CDR3, as DNA: TGTGCCACCAGCAGCGTACGGGGGAGTGGTGAAAAACTGTTTTTT. This sequence encodes CATSSVRGSGEKLFF.

This clonotype was picked up many times. The CDR3 sequence is CSVPTGTTYEQYF. The CDR3 nucleotides read TGCAGTGTCCCGACAGGGACTACCTACGAGCAGTACTTC. The chain employs TRBV20-1 and TRBJ2-7; D may be TRBD1 or TRBD2 (7 bases each). The CDR3 length is 13 residues. Germline loops: CDR1 DFQATT, CDR2 SNEGSKA (reference sequence). The ends were cut back, 7 bases at V and 2 bases at J, with 15 bases in the middle.

The V gene is TRBV7-2, the J gene TRBJ1-6; 10 nucleotides align to TRBD1. The CDR3 loop spans 14 amino acids. Germline loops: CDR1 SGHTA, CDR2 FQGNSA. V shed 5 bases and J 13 bases; nucleotides not matched to a gene: 8. The CDR3 coding sequence is TGTGCCAGCAGCGGCGCCGGGACAGGGGTTCCCCTCCACTTT. It yields the protein CASSGAGTGVPLHF.